This TCR beta chain was identified during a study of blood T cell repertoires in COVID-19. On the study more broadly: Some COVID-19 samples were acute and others convalescent; all came from the United States, Italy and Spain.

This table comes from immunoSEQ multiplex PCR, and its TCRdb copy is limited to in-frame clones, with some not included. The table has 20,000 to 25,000 clones, 70% to 90% seen once. The germline V gene has CDR1 LNHDA and CDR2 SQIVND (reference sequence). The CDR3 extends over 18 amino acids. Losses at the gene ends were 1 base for V and 6 bases for J; bases not matched to a gene: 12. This sequence originates from a human donor with active COVID-19. The donor label of this sample is uncertain. Sequenced input: peripheral blood. V is TRBV19 and J is TRBJ2-2, with TRBD2 matching 9 bases. The CDR3: CASSIVFAGGPRAGELFF. In DNA, the CDR3 is TGTGCCAGTAGTATAGTCTTCGCGGGAGGGCCACGCGCCGGGGAGCTGTTTTTT.